A selection of T cell receptor beta chains follows, all from one sample in a study of T cell responses to AZD1222 COVID-19 vaccine. Profiling relied on immunoSEQ multiplex PCR, and the TCRdb table lists in-frame clones only, not all of them. The sample shows 69,000 or so clones, approximately 90% of them seen only once. The sequenced sample was peripheral blood, obtained 28 days after the second dose of the MenACWY control vaccine. All receptors derive from an adult who received the MenACWY meningococcal vaccine as a control. The CDR3 runs from the conserved cysteine through the conserved F or W. A D gene is named only where the DNA matches it firmly. Size is stated for part of the rows, as once, few or many counts, or as a class when the clone is expanded.

j_gene | d_gene | v_gene | abundance | CDR3nt | CDR3aa
TRBJ2-7 | TRBD1 | TRBV5-1 | - | TGCGCCAGCAGCTTTCAGGGGGCCTCCTACGAGCAGTACTTC | CASSFQGASYEQYF
TRBJ2-7 | TRBD2 | TRBV27 | - | TGTGCCAGCATACCCCCTGGGGGGGTTGGTGAGCAGTACTTC | CASIPPGGVGEQYF
TRBJ1-5 | - | TRBV2 | - | TGTGCCAGCAGTGAAGCGCTTGGGGACGGCGGCAATCAGCCCCAGCATTTT | CASSEALGDGGNQPQHF
TRBJ2-2 | - | TRBV3-1/TRBV3-2 | - | TGTGCCAGCAGCCAAGCGGGGGCAACCGGGGAGCTGTTTTTT | CASSQAGATGELFF
TRBJ1-2 | - | TRBV18 | - | TGTGCCAGCTCACCGCCAGGGGATGCTGGCTACACCTTC | CASSPPGDAGYTF
TRBJ2-5 | TRBD2 | TRBV5-1 | - | TGCGCCAGCAGCGCGAGACTAGCGGGGGCTGGGGAGACCCAGTACTTC | CASSARLAGAGETQYF
TRBJ2-7 | TRBD2 | TRBV30 | - | TGTGCCTGGAGTGTACGACGAGGGGAGGGCTACGAGCAGTACTTC | CAWSVRRGEGYEQYF
TRBJ1-2 | - | TRBV4-3 | - | TGCGCCAGCAGCCAAGATATCAGTCTCGGCTACACCTTC | CASSQDISLGYTF
TRBJ1-4 | - | TRBV7-2 | - | TGTGCCAGCAGCTTAGTAGGCCAGGAAAAACTGTTTTTT | CASSLVGQEKLFF
TRBJ1-6 | - | TRBV3-1/TRBV3-2 | - | TGTGCCAGCAGCCAAGGGGGCGGTAAGGATTCACCCCTCCACTTT | CASSQGGGKDSPLHF
TRBJ1-2 | - | TRBV15 | - | TGTGCCACCAGCAGAGACCAGGGCAACTATGGCTACACCTTC | CATSRDQGNYGYTF
TRBJ2-5 | - | TRBV19 | - | TGTGCCAGTAGTATGGCGGTCCAAGAGACCCAGTACTTC | CASSMAVQETQYF
TRBJ1-2 | - | TRBV29-1 | few | TGCAGCGTCAAGACAGTGCGAGGCTACACCTTC | CSVKTVRGYTF
TRBJ2-1 | - | TRBV27 | - | TGTGCCAGCAGTTTATTCGGGCCCCCTCAGGCCTACAATGAGCAGTTCTTC | CASSLFGPPQAYNEQFF
TRBJ1-6 | - | TRBV6-5 | - | TGTGCCAGCAGTCGGGGGGGGAAGTGGGGTTCACCCCTCCACTTT | CASSRGGKWGSPLHF
TRBJ1-2 | - | TRBV28 | - | TGTGCCAGCAGTCTCCCCTCCCAGGGGCACACCTTC | CASSLPSQGHTF
TRBJ1-2 | TRBD1 | TRBV5-1 | once | TGCGCCAGCAGCTCAACCGGGACAGGGGGAGCGGGCGGCTACACCTTC | CASSSTGTGGAGGYTF
TRBJ2-1 | - | TRBV4-1 | - | TGCGCCAGCAGCCAAGATCGTAGGGGACTCTCCTACAATGAGCAGTTCTTC | CASSQDRRGLSYNEQFF
TRBJ1-2 | - | TRBV11-2 | - | TGTGCCAGCAGCCCAGCGGGAGGTTGGTCTGGCTACACCTTC | CASSPAGGWSGYTF
TRBJ1-3 | - | TRBV4-3 | once | TGCGCCAGCAGCCAAGGCGCCGGGGGCGCGGGAAACACCATATATTTT | CASSQGAGGAGNTIYF
TRBJ2-2 | - | TRBV5-1 | - | TGCGCCAGCGGAGACAGACCCCGTGGCGGGGAGCTGTTTTTT | CASGDRPRGGELFF
TRBJ1-4 | TRBD1 | TRBV7-2 | - | TGTGCCAGCAGCAGGGACAGCTATAATGAAAAACTGTTTTTT | CASSRDSYNEKLFF
TRBJ2-7 | - | TRBV10-2 | - | TGCGCCAGCAGTGATTCATTATTCGGGGGCAAGCAGTACTTC | CASSDSLFGGKQYF
TRBJ1-6 | TRBD1 | TRBV3-1/TRBV3-2 | - | TGTGCCAGCAGTCCACAGGGGCGAGATTCACCCCTCCACTTT | CASSPQGRDSPLHF
TRBJ2-7 | TRBD1 | TRBV12-3/TRBV12-4 | - | TGTGCCAGCAGTCTGAGACAGGGCTACGAGCAGTACTTC | CASSLRQGYEQYF
TRBJ2-3 | - | TRBV7-3 | - | TGTGCCAGCAGCCCTCAGAGGAGAACAGATACGCAGTATTTT | CASSPQRRTDTQYF
TRBJ1-1 | - | TRBV30 | - | TGTGCCTGGGGACCTACTCCGAACACTGAAGCTTTCTTT | CAWGPTPNTEAFF
TRBJ2-5 | TRBD1 | TRBV5-1 | - | TGCGCCAGCAGCTTGGAACAGGGGGTCGGGACCCAGTACTTC | CASSLEQGVGTQYF
TRBJ2-7 | - | TRBV21-1 | - | TGTGCCAGCAGCAAAGTGAGAGGAGGGACAGGGGACTACGAGCAGTACTTC | CASSKVRGGTGDYEQYF
TRBJ1-4 | TRBD1 | TRBV5-1 | - | TGCGCCAGCAGCTTAGGACAGGCAAATGAAAAACTGTTTTTT | CASSLGQANEKLFF
TRBJ1-4 | - | TRBV28 | - | TGTGCCAGCAGTTTACCCGGACCTGCGGGTGAAAAACTGTTTTTT | CASSLPGPAGEKLFF
TRBJ2-3 | - | TRBV29-1 | - | TGCAGCGTTGAATTAGCTATCACAGATACGCAGTATTTT | CSVELAITDTQYF
TRBJ1-2 | - | TRBV29-1 | - | TGCAGCGTTGTACAGGGATATGGCTACACCTTC | CSVVQGYGYTF
TRBJ2-7 | TRBD1 | TRBV19 | - | TGTGCCAGTAGTAGGGTCCCGGGACAGGGGGCCTACGAGCAGTACTTC | CASSRVPGQGAYEQYF
TRBJ1-3 | - | TRBV7-8 | once | TGTGCCAGCAGCTCCCCAGGCGGGACCTACTCTGGAAACACCATATATTTT | CASSSPGGTYSGNTIYF
TRBJ2-5 | TRBD1 | TRBV7-9 | - | TGTGCCAGCAGCTCCCCTCCCGACAGGGACCAAGAGACCCAGTACTTC | CASSSPPDRDQETQYF
TRBJ1-3 | - | TRBV7-9 | once | TGTGCCAGCAGCTCAGGCGGACAGGGAAACACCATATATTTT | CASSSGGQGNTIYF
TRBJ1-2 | - | TRBV6-5 | once | TGTGCCAGCAGCCGGACAGCTAACTATGGCTACACCTTC | CASSRTANYGYTF
TRBJ2-4 | - | TRBV6-2/TRBV6-3 | - | TGTGCCAGCAGCTGGGGTGCCAAAAACATTCAGTACTTC | CASSWGAKNIQYF
TRBJ2-7 | TRBD1 | TRBV18 | once | TGTGCCAGCTCACCGCCGGGACAGCACTACGAGCAGTACTTC | CASSPPGQHYEQYF
TRBJ2-7 | TRBD2 | TRBV7-2 | - | TGTGCCAGCAGCTTAGTAGGCGGGAGTCACTACGAGCAGTACTTC | CASSLVGGSHYEQYF
TRBJ1-2 | TRBD1 | TRBV29-1 | - | TGCAGCGTAAAAGGACAGGGGCCAGCTAACTATGGCTACACCTTC | CSVKGQGPANYGYTF
TRBJ2-5 | TRBD1 | TRBV3-1/TRBV3-2 | few | TGTGCCAGCAGCCCCCAGACAGGGCGCCAAGAGACCCAGTACTTC | CASSPQTGRQETQYF
TRBJ1-6 | - | TRBV7-8 | - | TGTGCCAGCAGCTTAGAATACAATAATTCACCCCTCCACTTT | CASSLEYNNSPLHF
TRBJ2-1 | - | TRBV30 | - | TGTGCCTGCGGACGGGGGTTGTACAATGAGCAGTTCTTC | CACGRGLYNEQFF
TRBJ1-2 | - | TRBV10-3 | - | TGTGCCATCGACGGGCCCTATGGCTACACCTTC | CAIDGPYGYTF
TRBJ2-3 | - | TRBV19 | - | TGTGCCAGCAAACCCTGGACGGCCAGCACAGATACGCAGTATTTT | CASKPWTASTDTQYF
TRBJ2-3 | - | TRBV7-2 | - | TGTGCCAGCAGCTTAGCGGCTAGCCGGGGGGATACGCAGTATTTT | CASSLAASRGDTQYF
TRBJ2-5 | - | TRBV5-1 | - | TGCGCCAGCAGCTCCGCCCAAGAGACCCAGTACTTC | CASSSAQETQYF
TRBJ2-2 | TRBD2 | TRBV5-1 | few | TGCGCCAGCAGCCCTCGGACTAGCGGGAGAAACGGGGAGCTGTTTTTT | CASSPRTSGRNGELFF
TRBJ1-4 | TRBD1 | TRBV2 | - | TGTGCCAGCAGAGCGGAGACAGGGGTCCTTGAAAAACTGTTTTTT | CASRAETGVLEKLFF
TRBJ1-2 | TRBD1 | TRBV7-9 | once | TGTGCCAGCAGCTTATGGAGACAGGGAGAGTATGGCTACACCTTC | CASSLWRQGEYGYTF
TRBJ2-5 | TRBD2 | TRBV7-3 | - | TGTGCCAGCAGCCCGCACCAGCGGGGGACCCAAGAGACCCAGTACTTC | CASSPHQRGTQETQYF